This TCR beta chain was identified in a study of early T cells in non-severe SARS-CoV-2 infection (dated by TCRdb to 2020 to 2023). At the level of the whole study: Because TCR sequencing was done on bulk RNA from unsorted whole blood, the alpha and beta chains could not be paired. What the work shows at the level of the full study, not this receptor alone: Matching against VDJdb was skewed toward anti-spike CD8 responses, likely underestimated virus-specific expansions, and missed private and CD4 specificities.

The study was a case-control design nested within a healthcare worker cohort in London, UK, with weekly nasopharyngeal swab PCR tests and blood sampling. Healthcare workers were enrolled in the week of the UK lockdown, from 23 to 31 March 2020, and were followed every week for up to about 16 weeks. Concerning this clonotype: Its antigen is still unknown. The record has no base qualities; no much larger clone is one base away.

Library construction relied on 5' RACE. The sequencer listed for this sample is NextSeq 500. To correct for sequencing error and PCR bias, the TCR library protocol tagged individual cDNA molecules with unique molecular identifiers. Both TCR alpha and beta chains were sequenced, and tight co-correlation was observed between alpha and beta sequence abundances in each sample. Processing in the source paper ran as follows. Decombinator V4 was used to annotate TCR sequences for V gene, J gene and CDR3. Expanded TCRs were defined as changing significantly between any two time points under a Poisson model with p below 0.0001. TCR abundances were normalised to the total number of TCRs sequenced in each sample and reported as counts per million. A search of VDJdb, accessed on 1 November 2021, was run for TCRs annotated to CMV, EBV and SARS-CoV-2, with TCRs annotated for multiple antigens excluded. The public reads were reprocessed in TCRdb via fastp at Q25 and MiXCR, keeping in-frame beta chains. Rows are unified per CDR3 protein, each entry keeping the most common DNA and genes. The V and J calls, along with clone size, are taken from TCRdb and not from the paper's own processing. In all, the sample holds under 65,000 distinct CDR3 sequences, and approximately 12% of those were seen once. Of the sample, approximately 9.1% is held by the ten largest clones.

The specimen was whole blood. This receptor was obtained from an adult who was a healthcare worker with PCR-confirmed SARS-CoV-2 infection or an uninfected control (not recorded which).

The DNA reads TGTGCCAGCGGCCGGGACTCTTTTGATACGCAGTATTTT. Its translation is CASGRDSFDTQYF. The V gene is TRBV6-2 or TRBV6-3 and the J gene is TRBJ2-3; the D gene is possibly TRBD2, with 6 bases matching. CDR1 is given as MNHEY and CDR2 as SVGEGT, both from the germline V gene. Spanning cysteine to phenylalanine, the CDR3 consists of 13 amino acids. The sequence is cut down to CDR3 DNA, 39 bases in frame from base 1. The junction carries 15 bases between V and J, which are trimmed by 8 bases and 6 bases respectively.